The 2 T cell receptor beta chains below come from one sample, sequenced in a study of shared clonotypes between healthy human individuals. Assay used: immunoSEQ multiplex PCR; TCRdb lists only in-frame clones, some missing. The sample has fewer than 1.6 million clones, about 98.5% seen once. Input material: naive CD4+ T cells sorted from blood. Stated subset: CD45RA+ positively selected. The origin of the receptors is a man aged 30 to 45 in good health.

The chain has TRBV19 and TRBJ2-2; 8 bases fit TRBD1. The CDR3 is 16 residues long. Trimming took 5 bases from V and 4 from J; bases not matched to a gene: 9. Germline CDR1 LNHDA, CDR2 SQIVND (reference sequence). DNA of the CDR3: TGTGCCAGTAGTTCCTCCGGGACAGGTGTCACCGGGGAGCTGTTTTTT. Protein: CASSSSGTGVTGELFF.

The rearrangement links TRBV10-2 to TRBJ2-7; unclear D gene. The ends were cut back, 8 bases at V and 0 bases at J, with 14 bases in the middle. This CDR3 contains 14 residues. The germline V gene encodes CDR1 WSHSY and CDR2 SAAADI. As DNA, the CDR3 is TGCGCCAGCGGTTCAGACAAAAACTCCTACGAGCAGTACTTC. Encoded protein: CASGSDKNSYEQYF.